This TCR delta chain was observed in a study of gamma-delta T cells after stem cell transplantation. TCRdb re-called clones from the RT-PCR reads via CATT. The sample consists of 2,000 to 2,500 delta-chain clones, around 1.1% of them appearing once. This clone was found a few times. Additional DNA sequences in this sample encode the identical CDR3. The CDR3 totals 17 residues. V lost 1 base and J lost 0, with 17 bases in between. Germline CDR1 GEAIGNYY, CDR2 EKD. The receptor was isolated from a human donor. It is not recorded whose cells these are; they may come from a transplant donor. The sequenced sample consisted of gamma-delta T cells. This rearrangement joins TRDV2 to TRDJ1; possibly TRDD3 for D (6 bases). CDR3: CACDTISWGPYTDKLIF. The DNA of the CDR3 is TGTGCCTGTGACACTATAAGCTGGGGACCCTACACCGATAAACTCATCTTT.